Presented here are 28 T cell receptor beta chains from one specimen sequenced in a study of cytomegalovirus exposure and HLA in healthy donors. The table came from immunoSEQ multiplex PCR; TCRdb's copy has only in-frame clones and leaves some out. The sample gives 95,000 to 150,000 clones, roughly 90% of which show up once; about 2% is in the top ten. The sequenced sample consisted of PBMCs. The receptors here all came from a woman under 30 in good health and CMV-seronegative.

The sample holds one count of this clone. This sequence joins TRBV6-1 and TRBJ1-2, with 7 bases fitting TRBD1. The CDR3 has 13 residues. In germline, CDR1 is MNHNS, CDR2 SASEGT. The ends lost 7 bases at V and 0 bases at J; junction bases unmatched: 2. CDR3 protein: CASTGGANYGYTF. Here the CDR3 DNA reads TGTGCCAGCACAGGGGGAGCTAACTATGGCTACACCTTC.

The V call is TRBV11-2, the J call TRBJ1-2; tentative D call: TRBD1 (6 bases). The CDR3 spans 15 residues. V gave up 5 bases and J gave up 6 bases, with 19 bases separating them. In germline, CDR1 is SGHAT, CDR2 FQNNGV. CDR3 sequence (DNA): TGTGCCAGCAGCGGAATCAGGGGATTGTTCCATGGCTACACCTTC. It translates to CASSGIRGLFHGYTF.

V usage is TRBV28 and J usage is TRBJ1-2; D is unclear. CDR1 is MDHEN and CDR2 is SYDVKM in the germline V gene. Trimming removed 3 bases from V and 4 bases from J, with 24 bases in between. This CDR3 has 18 amino acids. CDR3 in DNA: TGTGCCAGCAGTTTTTTCGTTTTGGTGTCGCAGGTCGGCTATGGCTACACCTTC. Its translation: CASSFFVLVSQVGYGYTF.

V and J are TRBV27 and TRBJ2-5; 9 nucleotides line up with TRBD1. The CDR3 runs 16 residues. Trimming at V came to 5 bases and at J to 3 bases, leaving 10 bases not matched to a gene. Germline V gene lookup returns CDR1 MNHEY and CDR2 SMNVEV (reference sequence). This CDR3 reads CASSTYLTGGKETQYF. CDR3 in DNA: TGTGCCAGCAGTACTTACCTGACAGGGGGAAAAGAGACCCAGTACTTC.

The chain employs TRBV9 and TRBJ2-3, with TRBD2 identical over 11 bases. V trimming: 2 bases; J trimming: 5 bases; junction bases outside the gene matches: 10. The length of the CDR3 is 17 residues. CDR1 is SGDLS and CDR2 is YYNGEE in the germline V gene. The CDR3 DNA follows: TGTGCCAGCAGCGTCCGAGGGATACTAGCGGGAGTAGATACGCAGTATTTT. Translated, it gives CASSVRGILAGVDTQYF.

V is TRBV29-1 and J is TRBJ2-1, with D tentatively TRBD2 (6 bases). The germline V and J ends were trimmed by 2 bases and 15 bases, with 17 bases remaining between them. The length of the CDR3 is 12 residues. Per the germline V gene, CDR1 is SQVTM and CDR2 is ANQGSEA. CDR3 region: CSVEWEEGIPFF. The DNA for the CDR3 is TGCAGCGTTGAATGGGAGGAGGGAATTCCGTTCTTC.

The chain uses TRBV5-1 and TRBJ2-7, with 7 bases fitting TRBD2. Trimming at V came to 7 bases and at J to 2 bases, leaving 9 bases not matched to a gene. The CDR3 covers 14 residues. CDR1 and CDR2 (germline): SGHRS, YFSETQ. DNA of the CDR3: TGCGCCAGCTCCCCTGGGGGAGGGACCTACGAGCAGTACTTC. As protein: CASSPGGGTYEQYF.

V usage is TRBV19 and J usage is TRBJ2-1, with 13 bases that match TRBD2. The trim removed 6 bases at V and 0 bases at J, leaving 8 bases unmatched. The germline V gene encodes CDR1 LNHDA and CDR2 SQIVND (reference sequence). This CDR3 spans 18 amino acids. The CDR3 bases are TGTGCCAGTAGCCCAGGGACTAGCGGGGTTAGCTCCTACAATGAGCAGTTCTTC. This encodes CASSPGTSGVSSYNEQFF.

The chain employs TRBV19 and TRBJ2-7; 9 bases fit TRBD2. CDR1 and CDR2 (germline): LNHDA, SQIVND (reference sequence). J lost 4 bases, V lost 6 bases, and 10 bases had no gene match. This CDR3 is 15 amino acids long. DNA for the CDR3: TGTGCCAGTAGGGAGGAAGCGGGGGGCAGGTACGAGCAGTACTTC. Its translation: CASREEAGGRYEQYF.

The V and J genes are TRBV6-6 and TRBJ2-7, with D perhaps matching TRBD1 (6 bases). The V end was cut by 6 bases, the J end by 0 bases, with 12 bases between. The length of the CDR3 is 14 residues. Germline V lookup: CDR1 MNHNY, CDR2 SVGAGI (reference sequence). CDR3 loop: CASRHGQNSYEQYF. The CDR3 DNA reads as TGTGCCAGCAGACATGGACAGAACTCCTACGAGCAGTACTTC.

The rearrangement links TRBV5-5 to TRBJ2-2, with TRBD1 as a possible D gene (6 bases). The V gene's germline CDR1 is SGHKS and CDR2 YYEKEE (reference sequence). There are 17 residues in the CDR3. V was shortened by 1 base and J by 3 bases, with 16 bases between the two germline ends. In nucleotides, the CDR3 is TGTGCCAGCAGCTTGTATCCCAGGGGAGAGGACACCGGGGAGCTGTTTTTT. Translated, it gives CASSLYPRGEDTGELFF.

V is TRBV6-5 and J is TRBJ2-5, with 10 bases fitting TRBD2. Germline-derived CDR1 and CDR2 are MNHEY and SVGAGI. The CDR3 length is 16 residues. The V segment lost 1 base and the J segment 6 bases; nucleotides outside the gene matches: 8. CDR3 coding DNA: TGTGCCAGCAGTTACTTGTCTAGCGGGAGCGGAAAGACCCAGTACTTC. Its protein is CASSYLSSGSGKTQYF.

This sequence joins TRBV7-8 and TRBJ2-6; a possible D gene is TRBD2 (8 bases). V lost 4 bases and J 2 bases, leaving 30 bases between the germline ends. CDR3 length equals 22 residues. Germline V CDR1 and CDR2: SGHVS, FQNEAQ. Written as DNA, the CDR3 is TGTGCCAGCAGCTCTAAACAGGGGAGGGAGGAGCGGGAGACTGCTGGGGCCAACGTCCTGACTTTC. Protein product: CASSSKQGREERETAGANVLTF.

V usage is TRBV29-1 and J usage is TRBJ2-3; 9 bases map to TRBD1. Trimming took 7 bases from V and 5 from J; bases not matched to a gene: 4. CDR3 size: 12 residues. Per the germline V gene, CDR1 is SQVTM and CDR2 is ANQGSEA. The CDR3 coding sequence is TGCAGCGCACCGGGACAGGGAGATACGCAGTATTTT. Its translation is CSAPGQGDTQYF.

The J gene is TRBJ2-2, the V gene TRBV4-1, with 9 bases lining up with TRBD2. The ends lost 0 bases at V and 7 bases at J; junction bases unmatched: 9. The CDR3 runs 17 residues. Germline values: CDR1 MGHRA, CDR2 YSYEKL. DNA of the CDR3: TGCGCCAGCAGCCAAGACCAACCGGGACTAGCCGACGGGGAGCTGTTTTTT. Its translation is CASSQDQPGLADGELFF.

The chain couples TRBV29-1 to TRBJ2-7; 12 nucleotides match TRBD2. J gave up 3 bases and V 7 bases, and 4 bases lay outside the gene matches. This CDR3 comprises 13 residues. CDR1 and CDR2 from the germline V gene are SQVTM and ANQGSEA. CDR3 in amino acids: CSAGTSGYYEQYF. The CDR3 DNA reads as TGCAGCGCCGGGACTAGCGGGTACTACGAGCAGTACTTC.

V is TRBV28 and J is TRBJ2-1, with TRBD2 as a possible D gene (6 bases). Per the germline V gene, CDR1 is MDHEN and CDR2 is SYDVKM. The CDR3 extends over 13 amino acids. Between the trimmed V and J ends, which lost 2 bases and 4 bases, there was a span of 6 bases. CDR3 residues: CASSLRGYNEQFF. The CDR3 nucleotides read TGTGCCAGCAGTTTACGGGGGTACAATGAGCAGTTCTTC.

The chain employs TRBV10-3 and TRBJ1-5, with TRBD1 identical over 12 bases. Per germline, CDR1 ENHRY and CDR2 SYGVKD. V gave up 6 bases and J gave up 7 bases; unmatched junction bases: 4. The CDR3 runs to 14 residues. The DNA for the CDR3 is TGTGCCATCAGCCCCGGGACAGGGGGCCAGCCCCAGCATTTT. Amino acid sequence: CAISPGTGGQPQHF.

The chain uses TRBV27 and TRBJ1-5; D is possibly TRBD1 (6 bases). The CDR3 covers 14 residues. Trimming cost V 6 bases and J 6 bases, with 15 bases left between them. Germline loops: CDR1 MNHEY, CDR2 SMNVEV (reference sequence). CDR3 sequence reads: CASSRYRAGQPQHF. CDR3 DNA: TGTGCCAGCAGCCGATACAGGGCTGGTCAGCCCCAGCATTTT.

The V gene is TRBV4-2, the J gene TRBJ2-7; TRBD1 agrees at 7 bases. V was pared by 3 bases and J by 2 bases, with 4 bases of the junction left unmatched. The CDR3 contains 14 residues. The germline V gene has CDR1 LGHNA and CDR2 YNFKEQ. Written as DNA, the CDR3 is TGTGCCAGCAGCCAGGTAGACAGGGCCTACGAGCAGTACTTC. Protein product: CASSQVDRAYEQYF.

CDR3 protein: CASSLAESGANVLTF. The CDR3 DNA reads as TGTGCCAGCAGCTTAGCAGAATCTGGGGCCAACGTCCTGACTTTC. The rearrangement uses TRBV13 and TRBJ2-6; no reliable D call. The CDR3 covers 15 residues. V gave up 1 base and J gave up 1 base, with 5 bases separating them. Germline CDR1 is PRHDT and CDR2 is FYEKMQ (reference sequence).

The rearrangement links TRBV11-2 to TRBJ2-5; TRBD2 matches at 10 bases. Germline V gene data show CDR1 as SGHAT and CDR2 as FQNNGV. The CDR3 contains 16 residues. V was clipped by 7 bases and J by 5 bases; unmatched bases: 13. The CDR3 loop reads CASTSWLAGVEETQYF. The CDR3 DNA sequence: TGTGCCAGCACCTCGTGGCTAGCGGGAGTAGAGGAGACCCAGTACTTC.

This clone turned up a few times. This chain uses TRBV19 with TRBJ1-2; D perhaps matches TRBD1 (6 bases). The length of the CDR3 is 14 residues. In germline, CDR1 is LNHDA, CDR2 SQIVND (reference sequence). V was trimmed by 2 bases and J by 2 bases, leaving 9 bases between them. The chain's CDR3 is CASSIMGANYGYTF. The CDR3 DNA follows: TGTGCCAGTAGTATAATGGGGGCCAACTATGGCTACACCTTC. The variable domain in full, with the rest retrieved from reference TRBV19 and TRBJ1-2, is DGGITQSPKYLFRKEGQNVTLSCEQNLNHDAMYWYRQDPGQGLRLIYYSQIVNDFQKGDIAEGYSVSREKKESFPLTVTSAQKNPTAFYLCASSIMGANYGYTFGSGTRLTVV.

This chain joins TRBV5-5 and TRBJ2-7, with unresolved D. The germline V gene encodes CDR1 SGHKS and CDR2 YYEKEE (reference sequence). The CDR3 length is 15 residues. Trimming pared 0 bases from V and 3 bases from J, leaving 13 bases between. The CDR3 spells CASSLEPARGYEQYF. The CDR3 DNA sequence: TGTGCCAGCAGCTTGGAGCCAGCCCGCGGCTACGAGCAGTACTTC.

This sequence joins TRBV6-1 and TRBJ2-1; perhaps TRBD2 as D (5 bases). The CDR3 has 17 residues. Trimming pared 4 bases from V and 0 bases from J, leaving 16 bases between. Germline values: CDR1 MNHNS, CDR2 SASEGT. The DNA for the CDR3 is TGTGCCAGCAGTGGCCAATACAGCGGACTCTCCTACAATGAGCAGTTCTTC. Encoded protein: CASSGQYSGLSYNEQFF.

The V gene is TRBV9, the J gene TRBJ2-7; TRBD1 matches at 8 bases. With 0 bases clipped from V and 7 bases from J, the junction kept 0 bases outside the gene matches. The CDR3 runs to 12 residues. Germline CDR1 reads SGDLS; CDR2 reads YYNGEE. The CDR3 coding sequence is TGTGCCAGCAGCGTAGGACAGGGGGAGCAGTACTTC. Protein: CASSVGQGEQYF.

V gene TRBV10-3 combines with J gene TRBJ2-5; the match to TRBD1 covers 10 bases. The CDR3 contains 14 residues. Germline CDR1 and CDR2: ENHRY and SYGVKD. V trimming: 6 bases; J trimming: 3 bases; junction bases outside the gene matches: 4. The CDR3 bases are TGTGCCATCAGCCCCGGGACAGGGGAAGAGACCCAGTACTTC. Protein: CAISPGTGEETQYF.

The chain is built from TRBV7-8 and TRBJ1-3; D gene unclear. This CDR3 has 14 residues. V shed 7 bases and J shed 4 bases, with 14 bases lying between them. Germline CDR1 and CDR2: SGHVS and FQNEAQ. The CDR3, as DNA: TGTGCCAGCACAACAACACTCAGGGGAAACACCATATATTTT. Translating gives CASTTTLRGNTIYF.